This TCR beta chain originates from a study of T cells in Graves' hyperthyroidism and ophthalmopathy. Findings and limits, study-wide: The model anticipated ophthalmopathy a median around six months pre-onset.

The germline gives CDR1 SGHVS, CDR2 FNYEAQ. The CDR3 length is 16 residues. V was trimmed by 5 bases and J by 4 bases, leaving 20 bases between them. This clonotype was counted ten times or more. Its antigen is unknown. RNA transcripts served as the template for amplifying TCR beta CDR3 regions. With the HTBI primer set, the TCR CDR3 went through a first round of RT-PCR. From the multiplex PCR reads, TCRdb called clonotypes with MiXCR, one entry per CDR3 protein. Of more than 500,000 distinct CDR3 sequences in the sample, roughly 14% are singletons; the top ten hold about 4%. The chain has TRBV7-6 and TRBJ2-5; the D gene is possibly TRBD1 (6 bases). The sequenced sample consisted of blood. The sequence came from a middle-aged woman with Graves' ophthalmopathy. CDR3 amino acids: CASSRREQGSGETQYF. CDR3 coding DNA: TGTGCCAGCAGCCGCAGGGAACAGGGAAGTGGAGAGACCCAGTACTTC.